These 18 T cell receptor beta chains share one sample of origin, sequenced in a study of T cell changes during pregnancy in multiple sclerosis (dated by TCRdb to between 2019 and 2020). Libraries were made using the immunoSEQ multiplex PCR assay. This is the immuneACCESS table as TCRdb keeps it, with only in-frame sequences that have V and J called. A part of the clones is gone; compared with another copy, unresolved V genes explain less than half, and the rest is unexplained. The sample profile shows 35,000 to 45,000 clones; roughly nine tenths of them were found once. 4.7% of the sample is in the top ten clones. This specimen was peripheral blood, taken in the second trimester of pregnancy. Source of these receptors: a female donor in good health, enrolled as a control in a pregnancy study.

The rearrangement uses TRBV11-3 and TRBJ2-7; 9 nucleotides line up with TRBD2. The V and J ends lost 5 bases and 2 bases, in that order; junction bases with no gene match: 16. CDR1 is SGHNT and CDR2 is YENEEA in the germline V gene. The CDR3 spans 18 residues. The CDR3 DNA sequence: TGTGCCAGCAGCCCGTATGGTGGGCCAGCGGGGGGTACCTACGAGCAGTACTTC. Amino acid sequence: CASSPYGGPAGGTYEQYF.

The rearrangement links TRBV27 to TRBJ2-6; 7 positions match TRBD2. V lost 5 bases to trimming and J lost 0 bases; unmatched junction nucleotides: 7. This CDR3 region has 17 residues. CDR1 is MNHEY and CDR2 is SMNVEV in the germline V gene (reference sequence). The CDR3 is CASSPGEGYSGANVLTF. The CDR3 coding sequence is TGTGCCAGCAGTCCCGGGGAGGGCTACTCTGGGGCCAACGTCCTGACTTTC. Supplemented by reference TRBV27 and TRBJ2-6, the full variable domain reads EAQVTQNPRYLITVTGKKLTVTCSQNMNHEYMSWYRQDPGLGLRQIYYSMNVEVTDKGDVPEGYKVSRKEKRNFPLILESPSPNQTSLYFCASSPGEGYSGANVLTFGAGSRLTVL.

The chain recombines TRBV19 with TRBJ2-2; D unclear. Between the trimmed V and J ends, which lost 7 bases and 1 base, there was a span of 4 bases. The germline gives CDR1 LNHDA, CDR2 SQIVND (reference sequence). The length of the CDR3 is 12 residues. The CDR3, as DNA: TGTGCCAGTAACTGGAACACCGGGGAGCTGTTTTTT. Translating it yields CASNWNTGELFF.

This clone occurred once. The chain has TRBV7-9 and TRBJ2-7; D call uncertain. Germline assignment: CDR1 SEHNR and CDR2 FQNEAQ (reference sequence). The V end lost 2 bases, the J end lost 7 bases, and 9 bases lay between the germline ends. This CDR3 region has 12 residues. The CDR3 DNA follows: TGTGCCAGCAGCTTATTAACGAGGGAGCAGTACTTC. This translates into CASSLLTREQYF.

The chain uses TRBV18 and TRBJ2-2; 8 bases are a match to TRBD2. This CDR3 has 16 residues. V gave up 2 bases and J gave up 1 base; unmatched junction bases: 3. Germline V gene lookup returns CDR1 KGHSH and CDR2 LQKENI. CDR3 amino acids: CASSPTSGGNTGELFF. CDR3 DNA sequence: TGTGCCAGCTCACCAACGAGCGGGGGGAACACCGGGGAGCTGTTTTTT.

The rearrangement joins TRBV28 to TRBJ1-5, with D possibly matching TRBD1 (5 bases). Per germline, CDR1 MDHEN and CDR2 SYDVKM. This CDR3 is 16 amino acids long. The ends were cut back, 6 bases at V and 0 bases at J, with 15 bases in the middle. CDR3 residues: CASSSRQRISNQPQHF. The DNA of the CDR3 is TGTGCCAGCAGCTCGAGACAGAGGATTAGCAATCAGCCCCAGCATTTT.

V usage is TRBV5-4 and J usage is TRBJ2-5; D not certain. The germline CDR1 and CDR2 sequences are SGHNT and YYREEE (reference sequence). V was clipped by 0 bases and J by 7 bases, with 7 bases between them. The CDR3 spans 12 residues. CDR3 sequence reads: CASSLGAGTQYF. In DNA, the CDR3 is TGTGCCAGCAGCTTGGGGGCTGGGACCCAGTACTTC.

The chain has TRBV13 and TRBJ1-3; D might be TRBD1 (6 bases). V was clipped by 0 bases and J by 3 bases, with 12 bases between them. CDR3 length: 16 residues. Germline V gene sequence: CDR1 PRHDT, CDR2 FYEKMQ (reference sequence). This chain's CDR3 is CASSLGTGFGGNTIYF. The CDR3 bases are TGTGCCAGCAGCTTAGGGACAGGTTTCGGTGGAAACACCATATATTTT.

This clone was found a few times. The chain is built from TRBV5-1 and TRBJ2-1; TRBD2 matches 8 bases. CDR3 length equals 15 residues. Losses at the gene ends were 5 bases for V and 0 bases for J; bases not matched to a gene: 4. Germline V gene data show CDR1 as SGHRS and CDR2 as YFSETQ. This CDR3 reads CASRVAGLSYNEQFF. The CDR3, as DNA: TGCGCCAGCAGGGTAGCGGGACTCTCCTACAATGAGCAGTTCTTC.

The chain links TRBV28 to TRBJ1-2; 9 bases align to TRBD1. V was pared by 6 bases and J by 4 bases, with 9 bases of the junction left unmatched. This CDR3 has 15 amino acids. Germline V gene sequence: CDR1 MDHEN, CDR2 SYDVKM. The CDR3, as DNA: TGTGCCAGCAGGTCCGGGACAGGGCTTCTCTATGGCTACACCTTC. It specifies CASRSGTGLLYGYTF.

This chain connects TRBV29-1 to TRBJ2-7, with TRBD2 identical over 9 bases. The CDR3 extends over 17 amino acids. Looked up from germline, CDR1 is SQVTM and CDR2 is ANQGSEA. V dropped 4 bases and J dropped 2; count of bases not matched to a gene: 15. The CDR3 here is CSVGPSLWLAGPYEQYF. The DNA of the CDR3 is TGCAGCGTTGGGCCATCTTTGTGGCTAGCGGGACCCTACGAGCAGTACTTC.

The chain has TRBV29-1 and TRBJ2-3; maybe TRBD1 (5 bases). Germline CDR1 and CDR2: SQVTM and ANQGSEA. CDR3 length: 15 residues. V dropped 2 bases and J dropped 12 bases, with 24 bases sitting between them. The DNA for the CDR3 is TGCAGCGTTGAATGGGGCCAAATTGGAAACAGTCCCCAGTATTTT. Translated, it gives CSVEWGQIGNSPQYF.

In DNA form, the CDR3 reads TGTGCCAGCAGGGAAACAGGACAGGGGGATGAGCAGTTCTTC. Residues: CASRETGQGDEQFF. This sequence joins TRBV7-9 and TRBJ2-1; 10 nucleotides align to TRBD1. The V and J ends lost 6 bases and 8 bases, in that order; junction bases with no gene match: 7. The CDR3 runs to 14 residues. Germline CDR1 SEHNR, CDR2 FQNEAQ (reference sequence).

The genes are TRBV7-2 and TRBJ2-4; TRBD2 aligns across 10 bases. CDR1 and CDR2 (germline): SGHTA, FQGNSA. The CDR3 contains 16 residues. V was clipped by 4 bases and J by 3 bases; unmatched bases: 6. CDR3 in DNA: TGTGCCAGCAGCTCGTCTTCTAGCGGGAGCAAAAACATTCAGTACTTC. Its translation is CASSSSSSGSKNIQYF.

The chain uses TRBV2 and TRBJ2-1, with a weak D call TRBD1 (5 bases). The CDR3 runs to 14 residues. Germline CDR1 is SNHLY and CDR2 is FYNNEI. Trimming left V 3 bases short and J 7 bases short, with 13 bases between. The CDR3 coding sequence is TGTGCCAGCAGTGAGGGGCAGGGAAGAAATGAGCAGTTCTTC. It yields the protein CASSEGQGRNEQFF.

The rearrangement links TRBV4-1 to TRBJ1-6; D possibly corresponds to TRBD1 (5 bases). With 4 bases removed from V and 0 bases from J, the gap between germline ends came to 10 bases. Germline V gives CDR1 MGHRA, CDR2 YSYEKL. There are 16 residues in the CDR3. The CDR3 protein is CASSLADSSYNSPLHF. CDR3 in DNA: TGCGCCAGCAGCCTTGCAGACAGCTCCTATAATTCACCCCTCCACTTT.

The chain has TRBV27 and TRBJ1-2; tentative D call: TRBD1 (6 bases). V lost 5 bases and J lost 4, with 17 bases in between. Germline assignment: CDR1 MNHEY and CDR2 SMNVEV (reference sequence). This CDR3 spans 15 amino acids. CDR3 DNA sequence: TGTGCCAGCAGTCCGACTGGGGGCCCCAGCTATGGCTACACCTTC. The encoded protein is CASSPTGGPSYGYTF.

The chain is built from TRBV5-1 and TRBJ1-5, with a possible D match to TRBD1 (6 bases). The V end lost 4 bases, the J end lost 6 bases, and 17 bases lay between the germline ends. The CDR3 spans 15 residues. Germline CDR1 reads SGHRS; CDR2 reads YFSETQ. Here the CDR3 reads CASSLGAGAGQPQHF. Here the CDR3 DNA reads TGCGCCAGCAGCCTTGGAGCAGGGGCAGGTCAGCCCCAGCATTTT.